The 29 T cell receptor beta chains below all came from one sample that was sequenced in a study of blood T cell repertoires in COVID-19. Profiled with immunoSEQ multiplex PCR; TCRdb holds only in-frame clones, not every one. The sample shows 130,000 to 150,000 clones, about four fifths of them seen only once. The sequenced material came from peripheral blood. The receptors shown here come from a human donor with acute or convalescent COVID-19. The donor label of this sample is uncertain.

This CDR3 reads CASSANLGQGNYGYTF. CDR3 DNA sequence: TGTGCCAGCAGCGCCAACCTGGGACAGGGCAACTATGGCTACACCTTC. The V call is TRBV9, the J call TRBJ1-2, with 9 bases matching TRBD1. J lost 2 bases, V lost 3 bases, and 8 bases had no gene match. The CDR3 length is 16 residues. From germline, CDR1 is SGDLS and CDR2 YYNGEE.

This chain uses TRBV6-5 with TRBJ2-5; 10 positions agree with TRBD1. The CDR3 sequence is 15 residues long. The germline V gene has CDR1 MNHEY and CDR2 SVGAGI. With 7 bases clipped from V and 5 bases from J, the junction kept 10 bases outside the gene matches. CDR3 protein: CASIQTGGAWETQYF. Written as DNA, the CDR3 is TGTGCCAGCATTCAGACAGGGGGCGCGTGGGAGACCCAGTACTTC.

V gene TRBV5-6 combines with J gene TRBJ1-2; 12 bases are a match to TRBD1. Trimming cost V 4 bases and J 4 bases; bases outside gene matches: 8. The germline CDR1 and CDR2 sequences are SGHDT and YYEEEE. The length of the CDR3 is 16 residues. The chain's CDR3 is CASSPGTGGVSYGYTF. DNA for the CDR3: TGTGCCAGCAGCCCAGGGACAGGGGGCGTTTCCTATGGCTACACCTTC.

This chain joins TRBV27 and TRBJ2-2, with a weak D call TRBD2 (6 bases). This CDR3 has 20 amino acids. V was pared by 5 bases and J by 1 base, with 26 bases between. Germline lookup yields CDR1 MNHEY and CDR2 SMNVEV (reference sequence). The CDR3 sequence is CASSPRFSVASEVNTGELFF. The CDR3, as DNA: TGTGCCAGCAGTCCCCGATTTTCGGTAGCTAGCGAGGTGAACACCGGGGAGCTGTTTTTT.

This chain uses TRBV5-1 with TRBJ2-1; 7 positions match TRBD1. This CDR3 is 17 amino acids long. Per germline, CDR1 SGHRS and CDR2 YFSETQ. After removal of 3 bases from V and 0 bases from J, the junction contained 9 bases not matched to a gene. The CDR3 DNA reads TGCGCCAGCAGCTCGTCGATACAGGGGAGCTCCTACAATGAGCAGTTCTTC. Translated: CASSSSIQGSSYNEQFF.

V gene TRBV7-9 combines with J gene TRBJ2-1; perhaps TRBD2 as D (5 bases). The length of the CDR3 is 18 residues. Germline V gene sequence: CDR1 SEHNR, CDR2 FQNEAQ (reference sequence). The ends were cut back, 3 bases at V and 0 bases at J, with 18 bases in the middle. CDR3 bases: TGTGCCAGCAGCTTGGGGTTTCTGAGGGCGAGCTCCTACAATGAGCAGTTCTTC. Translated, it gives CASSLGFLRASSYNEQFF.

This chain joins TRBV5-1 and TRBJ1-6; no clear D gene. CDR1 is SGHRS, CDR2 YFSETQ, per germline. V was shortened by 1 base and J by 5 bases, with 4 bases between the two germline ends. CDR3 size: 13 residues. The CDR3 DNA is TGCGCCAGCAGCTTGTCTAATAATTCACCCCTCCACTTT. Translating gives CASSLSNNSPLHF.

This chain links TRBV19 with TRBJ1-1; perhaps TRBD1 as D (6 bases). This CDR3 has 15 amino acids. V lost 4 bases and J 1 base, leaving 13 bases between the germline ends. The germline gives CDR1 LNHDA, CDR2 SQIVND (reference sequence). DNA of the CDR3: TGTGCCAGTAGTAAGCAGGGACACGAGAACACTGAAGCTTTCTTT. It translates to CASSKQGHENTEAFF.

In this sample, this clone turned up a few times. In nucleotides, the CDR3 is TGTGCCAGCAGCTTGGACAGTTCCTCTGGAAACACCATATATTTT. This gives the protein CASSLDSSSGNTIYF. The chain recombines TRBV11-3 with TRBJ1-3, with D maybe TRBD1 (6 bases). This CDR3 has 15 amino acids. Germline V gene lookup returns CDR1 SGHNT and CDR2 YENEEA. V was cut by 3 bases and J by 0 bases, with 9 bases left in between.

This chain joins TRBV13 and TRBJ2-7; no reliable D call. Germline lookup yields CDR1 PRHDT and CDR2 FYEKMQ (reference sequence). V gave up 4 bases and J gave up 6 bases, with 16 bases separating them. This CDR3 contains 14 residues. CDR3 in amino acids: CASSSSTPPFEQYF. DNA of the CDR3: TGTGCCAGCAGCTCTTCGACACCTCCCTTCGAGCAGTACTTC.

A remark on this clone: This same CDR3 is encoded by further DNA sequences in the sample. The gene calls are TRBV5-1 and TRBJ2-3; 9 bases agree with TRBD2. Unmatched junction bases numbered 1, after V lost 2 bases and J lost 0 bases. The germline V gene encodes CDR1 SGHRS and CDR2 YFSETQ. This CDR3 has 15 residues. The CDR3 spells CASSFSGGSTDTQYF. The CDR3 DNA sequence: TGCGCCAGCAGCTTCAGCGGGGGGAGCACAGATACGCAGTATTTT.

This chain connects TRBV7-6 to TRBJ1-1; 7 nucleotides agree with TRBD1. CDR3 length: 19 residues. CDR1 is SGHVS and CDR2 is FNYEAQ in the germline V gene. V trimming: 1 base; J trimming: 1 base; junction bases outside the gene matches: 15. The CDR3: CASSLVERQGKFGNTEAFF. The CDR3 DNA sequence: TGTGCCAGCAGCTTAGTGGAGAGACAGGGAAAGTTTGGGAACACTGAAGCTTTCTTT.

This clone was detected only a few times. The rearrangement links TRBV9 to TRBJ1-6, with 8 bases aligning to TRBD1. This CDR3 region has 14 residues. V dropped 2 bases and J dropped 5; count of bases not matched to a gene: 0. CDR1 SGDLS and CDR2 YYNGEE come from the germline V gene. The CDR3 sequence is CASSVTGDNSPLHF. The CDR3 bases are TGTGCCAGCAGCGTGACAGGGGATAATTCACCCCTCCACTTT.

This chain connects TRBV16 to TRBJ2-1; tentative D call: TRBD2 (5 bases). Germline V gives CDR1 KGHSY, CDR2 FQNENV. Trimming pared 0 bases from V and 6 bases from J, leaving 9 bases between. The CDR3 length is 14 residues. This chain's CDR3 is CASSQSRAGNEQFF. CDR3 bases: TGTGCCAGCAGCCAATCGCGGGCAGGCAATGAGCAGTTCTTC.

The chain joins TRBV15 to TRBJ2-2; 12 bases line up with TRBD2. The J segment lost 7 bases and the V segment lost 0 bases, leaving 3 bases of the junction unmatched. This CDR3 has 16 amino acids. The germline V gene has CDR1 LNHNV and CDR2 YYDKDF (reference sequence). The CDR3 loop is CATSREKLAGGGELFF. The CDR3 coding sequence is TGTGCCACCAGCAGAGAGAAACTAGCGGGGGGCGGGGAGCTGTTTTTT.

J is TRBJ2-3 and V is TRBV9; weak D call: TRBD2 (7 bases). The CDR3 contains 19 residues. The germline gives CDR1 SGDLS, CDR2 YYNGEE. With 0 bases removed from V and 0 bases from J, the gap between germline ends came to 20 bases. The DNA of the CDR3 is TGTGCCAGCAGCGTAGACGTGAGGGGGGGGCTGATGAGCACAGATACGCAGTATTTT. Residues: CASSVDVRGGLMSTDTQYF.

The chain carries TRBV7-6 and TRBJ2-3; a possible D gene is TRBD2 (5 bases). Looked up from germline, CDR1 is SGHVS and CDR2 is FNYEAQ. With 8 bases removed from V and 1 base from J, the gap between germline ends came to 7 bases. This CDR3 comprises 12 residues. CDR3 amino acids: CASAGGTDTQYF. For the CDR3, the DNA is TGTGCCAGCGCCGGGGGCACAGATACGCAGTATTTT. Variable domain in full (rest from reference TRBV7-6 and TRBJ2-3): GAGVSQSPRYKVTKRGQDVALRCDPISGHVSLYWYRQALGQGPEFLTYFNYEAQQDKSGLPNDRFSAERPEGSISTLTIQRTEQRDSAMYRCASAGGTDTQYFGPGTRLTVL.

The V gene is TRBV7-6, the J gene TRBJ1-1; tentatively, D is TRBD1 (5 bases). The CDR3 spans 13 residues. Per germline, CDR1 SGHVS and CDR2 FNYEAQ. V lost 5 bases, J lost 0 bases, and 7 bases lay in between. This CDR3 is CASSPTVNTEAFF. CDR3 nucleotides: TGTGCCAGCAGCCCGACAGTGAACACTGAAGCTTTCTTT.

V usage is TRBV7-2 and J usage is TRBJ2-5; TRBD2 agrees at 11 bases. The CDR3 is made up of 15 amino acids. Germline V gives CDR1 SGHTA, CDR2 FQGNSA. The junction had 2 bases not matched to a gene; V was cut back by 0 bases and J by 5 bases. CDR3 in amino acids: CASSLASGGAETQYF. Here the CDR3 DNA reads TGTGCCAGCAGCTTAGCTAGCGGGGGGGCCGAGACCCAGTACTTC.

In this sample, this clone turned up a few times. The chain employs TRBV5-5 and TRBJ1-1, with 7 bases matching TRBD1. CDR1 is SGHKS and CDR2 is YYEKEE in the germline V gene (reference sequence). Trimming removed 4 bases from V and 1 base from J; junction bases left unmatched: 13. The CDR3 spans 17 residues. The CDR3 nucleotides are TGTGCCAGCAGCGGACAGGCTCCAACGTACTCGAACACTGAAGCTTTCTTT. Translated, it gives CASSGQAPTYSNTEAFF.

For the CDR3, the DNA is TGTGCCAGCAGCTCCCTCCCCCACGTAGTCTCCTACAATGAGCAGTTCTTC. Residues: CASSSLPHVVSYNEQFF. This sequence joins TRBV7-2 and TRBJ2-1, with D unclear. The CDR3 sequence is 17 residues long. Germline CDR1 SGHTA, CDR2 FQGNSA. The germline V and J ends were trimmed by 4 bases and 0 bases, with 16 bases remaining between them.

This clone was counted once. The CDR3 bases are TGTGCCAGCAGCCGACAGGGCGCTAGCACAGATACGCAGTATTTT. Translating gives CASSRQGASTDTQYF. V and J are TRBV14 and TRBJ2-3; 7 bases are shared with TRBD1. With 4 bases clipped from V and 0 bases from J, the junction kept 4 bases outside the gene matches. CDR3 size: 15 residues. Germline V gene data show CDR1 as SGHDN and CDR2 as FVKESK.

This chain links TRBV6-5 with TRBJ1-1; perhaps TRBD1 as D (6 bases). With 8 bases removed from V and 5 bases from J, the gap between germline ends came to 21 bases. CDR1 MNHEY and CDR2 SVGAGI come from the germline V gene. CDR3 size: 15 residues. Written as DNA, the CDR3 is TGTGCCAGCCTCACCGTAAAACAGGGCAGGACTGAAGCTTTCTTT. Translation gives CASLTVKQGRTEAFF.

This rearrangement joins TRBV6-5 to TRBJ1-5; D not resolved. The CDR3 spans 15 residues. From germline, CDR1 is MNHEY and CDR2 SVGAGI. Trimming removed 0 bases from V and 0 bases from J, with 6 bases in between. Written as DNA, the CDR3 is TGTGCCAGCAGTTACTCGGCTTATAGCAATCAGCCCCAGCATTTT. Residues: CASSYSAYSNQPQHF.

J is TRBJ1-2 and V is TRBV2; perhaps TRBD1 as D (5 bases). The germline CDR1 and CDR2 sequences are SNHLY and FYNNEI. Trimming removed 6 bases at V and 6 bases at J, with 11 bases between. The length of the CDR3 is 12 residues. Written as DNA, the CDR3 is TGTGCCAGCAGGATCGTCAGGGATGGCTACACCTTC. The encoded protein is CASRIVRDGYTF. Filled out from reference TRBV2 and TRBJ1-2, the complete variable domain reads EPEVTQTPSHQVTQMGQEVILRCVPISNHLYFYWYRQILGQKVEFLVSFYNNEISEKSEIFDDQFSVERPDGSNFTLKIRSTKLEDSAMYFCASRIVRDGYTFGSGTRLTVV.

J is TRBJ1-4 and V is TRBV6-5; 11 bases agree with TRBD1. V shed 6 bases, J shed 6 bases, and the junction held 6 bases outside the gene matches. Germline V gene sequence: CDR1 MNHEY, CDR2 SVGAGI. The CDR3 covers 15 residues. Here the CDR3 DNA reads TGTGCCAGCAGCATCGGGACAGGGGGGGATGAAAAACTGTTTTTT. Translating gives CASSIGTGGDEKLFF.

In its sample, this clone was seen a few times. J is TRBJ1-5 and V is TRBV7-2; D gene ambiguous. Germline CDR1 is SGHTA and CDR2 is FQGNSA. There are 12 residues in the CDR3. The V and J ends lost 4 bases and 11 bases respectively, with 12 bases between them. The CDR3 nucleotides read TGTGCCAGCAGCTCCCTGGCGGGGACCCAGCATTTT. As protein: CASSSLAGTQHF.

V is TRBV5-1 and J is TRBJ2-1; 8 bases match TRBD2. The junction had 11 bases not matched to a gene; V was cut back by 0 bases and J by 0 bases. This CDR3 contains 19 residues. Germline lookup yields CDR1 SGHRS and CDR2 YFSETQ. CDR3 sequence reads: CASSLVRGGGTSSYNEQFF. CDR3 in DNA: TGCGCCAGCAGCTTGGTTCGGGGCGGGGGGACGAGCTCCTACAATGAGCAGTTCTTC. The full variable domain, in which reference TRBV5-1 and TRBJ2-1 provide the parts outside the CDR3, is KAGVTQTPRYLIKTRGQQVTLSCSPISGHRSVSWYQQTPGQGLQFLFEYFSETQRNKGNFPGRFSGRQFSNSRSEMNVSTLELGDSALYLCASSLVRGGGTSSYNEQFFGPGTRLTVL.

The CDR3 sequence is CASSLGTSGDTGELFF. As DNA, the CDR3 is TGTGCCAGCAGCTTAGGGACTAGCGGGGACACCGGGGAGCTGTTTTTT. The V gene is TRBV11-3, the J gene TRBJ2-2; 12 bases match TRBD2. This CDR3 has 16 amino acids. Losses at the gene ends were 1 base for V and 3 bases for J; bases not matched to a gene: 0. CDR1 is SGHNT and CDR2 is YENEEA in the germline V gene. Full variable domain (missing parts from reference TRBV11-3 and TRBJ2-2): EAGVVQSPRYKIIEKKQPVAFWCNPISGHNTLYWYLQNLGQGPELLIRYENEEAVDDSQLPKDRFSAERLKGVDSTLKIQPAELGDSAVYLCASSLGTSGDTGELFFGEGSRLTVL.